The entry that follows covers one T cell receptor beta chain sequence. This record comes from a study of TIL therapy for anti-PD-1-resistant metastatic lung cancer. The libraries were made with immunoSEQ v3. Generated by immunoSEQ multiplex PCR, the TCRdb table keeps only in-frame clones and is missing some. This sample has roughly 58,000 clones, with roughly four fifths found just once. Time point indicated: pre-treatment sample, taken before nivolumab and TIL therapy. Germline values: CDR1 LGHNA, CDR2 YNFKEQ. This CDR3 comprises 18 residues. V was clipped by 0 bases and J by 5 bases; unmatched bases: 7.

Sequences were derived from blood, sampled at baseline. The source of this sequence is a person aged 30 to 80 with non-small cell lung cancer. The V call is TRBV4-2, the J call TRBJ1-6, with 10 bases identical to TRBD1. The CDR3, as DNA: TGTGCCAGCAGCCAAGAGGCCGGGACAGGGGTAAATAATTCACCCCTCCACTTT. Encoded protein: CASSQEAGTGVNNSPLHF.